Shown below are 23 T cell receptor beta chains from a single sample sequenced in a study of tumor and adjacent non-tumor tissue in lung cancer. The template was RNA from unsorted bulk tissue. TCRbeta libraries were built with three rounds of nested PCR, modified from ARM-PCR. TCRdb re-called the multiplex PCR reads with MiXCR, one entry per CDR3 protein. The sample has approximately 120,000 distinct CDR3 sequences; roughly 77% are singletons. The sample was lung tumor tissue. The receptors derive from a woman aged 55-70 years with non-small cell lung cancer.

Worth noting for this clonotype: Being one base from a much bigger clone, this may be a read error. The chain uses TRBV6-2 or TRBV6-3 and TRBJ1-2; D is ambiguous. Per the germline V gene, CDR1 is MNHEY and CDR2 is SVGEGT. CDR3 length equals 14 residues. Here the CDR3 reads CDSSYNAGSYGYTF. DNA for the CDR3: TGTGACAGCAGTTACAACGCGGGGTCCTATGGCTACACCTTC.

Comment on this clonotype: The germline gene is not matched at one end of the junction; a read error may be the cause. The V call is TRBV5-6, the J call TRBJ2-7; the D gene is possibly TRBD2 (6 bases). CDR3 length: 14 amino acids. Germline lookup yields CDR1 SGHDT and CDR2 YYEEEE. The CDR3 DNA reads as TGTGCCATCAGCTTGGCGGGGAGCTCCTACGAGCAGTACTTC. Encoded protein: CAISLAGSSYEQYF. Based on the CDR3 plus reference TRBV5-6 and TRBJ2-7, the full variable domain is DAGVTQSPTHLIKTRGQQVTLRCSPKSGHDTVSWYQQALGQGPQFIFQYYEEEERQRGNFPDRFSGHQFPNYSSELNVNALLLGDSALYLCAISLAGSSYEQYFGPGTRLTVT.

Turning to this clonotype: Sequence at one end of the junction differs from germline and may be a read error. The genes are TRBV28 and TRBJ2-7, with 7 bases aligning to TRBD2. Germline V lookup: CDR1 MDHEN, CDR2 SYDVKM. The CDR3 covers 14 residues. The CDR3 bases are TGTACCAGCAGCCTACTAGCGCGACTGAACGAGCAGTACTTC. This gives the protein CTSSLLARLNEQYF.

Comments on this clonotype: Relative to the germline gene, one junction end is altered; a read error may explain this. Here the CDR3 DNA reads TGTGCCATCAGTGCTAGCGGGAGAAACACTCAGTACTTC. Residues: CAISASGRNTQYF. This chain joins TRBV12-3 or TRBV12-4 and TRBJ2-4; 10 bases are shared with TRBD2. The CDR3 consists of 13 residues.

In the case of this clonotype: No conserved phenylalanine or tryptophan ends this CDR3, so it is likely a read error. V and J are TRBV11-1 and TRBJ1-1; D may be TRBD1 (5 bases). The germline gives CDR1 SGHAT, CDR2 FQDESV (reference sequence). This CDR3 spans 16 amino acids. In DNA, the CDR3 is TGTGCAAGCAGCGTAAGGGACCGCCCAATGAACACTGAAGCTTTCCTT. Amino acid sequence: CASSVRDRPMNTEAFL.

A word on this clonotype: At one end, the junction sequence differs from germline, possibly due to a read error. This chain joins TRBV6-1 and TRBJ2-2; 7 bases line up with TRBD1. This CDR3 has 13 amino acids. Germline V gene sequence: CDR1 MNHNS, CDR2 SASEGT. CDR3 in amino acids: CASSSRTGRELFF. Here the CDR3 DNA reads TGTGCTAGCAGTTCGAGGACAGGCAGGGAGCTGTTTTTT.

A note on this clonotype: At one end the junction does not follow the germline gene, possibly because of a read error. The chain joins TRBV6-5 to TRBJ1-3; D remains ambiguous. CDR3 length: 17 residues. CDR1 is MNHEY, CDR2 SVGAGI, per germline. The CDR3 spells CASSFSNSEGTGNTIYF. In DNA, the CDR3 is TGTGCCAGTAGTTTCTCGAACTCTGAGGGTACAGGAAACACCATATATTTT.

The chain joins TRBV11-2 to TRBJ1-1; TRBD1 is a possible D gene (6 bases). V was pared by 10 bases and J by 4 bases, with 16 bases between. CDR1 SGHAT and CDR2 FQNNGV come from the germline V gene. This CDR3 is 13 amino acids long. CDR3 amino acids: CAIIKTGTTEAFF. The CDR3 nucleotides read TGTGCCATTATTAAAACAGGGACCACTGAAGCTTTCTTT.

A note on this clonotype: A read error may explain this, as a much larger clone is one base away. The chain couples TRBV12-3 or TRBV12-4 to TRBJ2-1, with D possibly matching TRBD1 (7 bases). Trimming shortened V by 7 bases and J by 6 bases, and 16 bases separated the two germline ends. The CDR3 sequence is 14 residues long. The CDR3 bases are TGTGCCAGCATTCAGGGGGGCCTTACCAATGAGCAGTTCTTC. Encoded protein: CASIQGGLTNEQFF.

A single count supports this clonotype. The chain carries TRBV11-3 and TRBJ2-5, with D possibly matching TRBD2 (6 bases). This CDR3 region has 14 residues. V lost 1 base and J 5 bases, leaving 11 bases between the germline ends. The germline V gene has CDR1 SGHNT and CDR2 YENEEA. The CDR3 DNA is TGTGCCAGCAGCTTAGTGACTAGTGCGGAGACCCAGTACTTC. Translating gives CASSLVTSAETQYF.

Points on this clonotype: The junction differs from germline at one of its ends, possibly a read error. The chain carries TRBV11-3 and TRBJ1-1; D is unclear. The CDR3 sequence is 12 residues long. Germline CDR1 and CDR2: SGHNT and YENEEA. The CDR3 sequence: CASNIENTEAFF. The DNA for the CDR3 is TGTGCCAGCAACATCGAGAACACTGAAGCATTCTTT.

In regard to this clonotype: The junction departs from the called germline gene at one end, perhaps through a read error. J is TRBJ2-5 and V is TRBV11-3; the D gene is possibly TRBD1 (5 bases). In germline, CDR1 is SGHNT, CDR2 YENEEA. This CDR3 is built from 15 residues. CDR3 residues: CGSSQRQLGQETQYF. CDR3 bases: TGTGGCAGCAGCCAGAGACAGCTCGGCCAAGAGACCCAGTACTTC.

As regards this clonotype: Germline and junction disagree at one end, which may indicate a read error. The chain uses TRBV11-2 and TRBJ1-1; no clear D gene. The CDR3 is 14 amino acids. Germline CDR1 is SGHAT and CDR2 is FQNNGV. CDR3 sequence reads: CPSSPNMVNAEAFF. The CDR3 coding sequence is TGTCCCAGCAGCCCGAACATGGTGAACGCTGAAGCTTTCTTT.

Concerning this clonotype: A much larger clone lies one base from this, so it may be a read error. The chain couples TRBV6-1 to TRBJ1-1; D remains unclear. Germline loops: CDR1 MNHNS, CDR2 SASEGT. The V and J ends lost 7 bases and 5 bases respectively, with 14 bases between them. The CDR3 totals 13 residues. The CDR3 nucleotides are TGTGCCAGCAACCTGGACGGAGAAACTGAAGCTTTCTTT. Translation: CASNLDGETEAFF.

Turning to this clonotype: One base away lies a much larger clone, so this may be a sequencing read error. The chain joins TRBV11-2 to TRBJ2-1, with 11 nucleotides matching TRBD2. This CDR3 comprises 17 residues. Germline V gives CDR1 SGHAT, CDR2 FQNNGV. The CDR3 sequence: CAISLGVSGRGGNEQFF. The CDR3 DNA reads TGTGCCATCAGCTTAGGGGTTAGCGGGAGGGGGGGGAATGAGCAGTTCTTC.

The chain couples TRBV6-6 to TRBJ1-1; possibly TRBD1 for D (5 bases). Germline CDR1 MNHNY, CDR2 SVGAGI (reference sequence). The length of the CDR3 is 13 residues. Trimming removed 5 bases from V and 12 bases from J, with 19 bases in between. CDR3 nucleotide sequence: TGTGCCAGCAGTCTTCCCCCCTGGGCAGGGACTTTCTTT. This codes for CASSLPPWAGTFF.

The rearrangement links TRBV13 to TRBJ1-2, with 7 bases lining up with TRBD1. The germline gives CDR1 PRHDT, CDR2 FYEKMQ (reference sequence). CDR3 length equals 15 residues. The CDR3, as DNA: TGTGTCAGTAGCACACTGGGACAGCCTAACTATGGCTACACCTTC. This codes for CVSSTLGQPNYGYTF. Full variable domain (remainder filled in from reference TRBV13 and TRBJ1-2): AAGVIQSPRHLIKEKRETATLKCYPIPRHDTVYWYQQGPGQDPQFLISFYEKMQSDKGSIPDRFSAQQFSDYHSELNMSSLELGDSALYFCVSSTLGQPNYGYTFGSGTRLTVV.

As regards this clonotype: One end of the junction does not line up with germline, which may come from a read error. This chain connects TRBV11-2 to TRBJ1-4; D is unresolved. CDR3 length equals 14 residues. Germline CDR1 SGHAT, CDR2 FQNNGV. CDR3 region: CVSTPPGSNEKLFF. DNA of the CDR3: TGTGTCAGCACCCCACCGGGTTCTAATGAAAAACTGTTTTTT.

Comment on this clonotype: At one end the junction does not follow the germline gene, possibly because of a read error. The J gene is TRBJ2-2, the V gene TRBV6-1; D is uncertain. Germline-derived CDR1 and CDR2 are MNHNS and SASEGT. The CDR3 runs 17 residues. The CDR3 loop reads CASGENCVSLNTGELFF. DNA of the CDR3: TGTGCCAGCGGTGAAAACTGTGTCAGTTTGAACACCGGGGAGCTGTTTTTT.

With respect to this clonotype: The junction departs from the called germline gene at one end, perhaps through a read error. The chain couples TRBV28 to TRBJ1-2; tentatively, D is TRBD1 (5 bases). Germline lookup yields CDR1 MDHEN and CDR2 SYDVKM. This CDR3 contains 13 residues. The CDR3, as DNA: TGTACCAGCAGTATCGACAGATACTATGGCTACACCTTC. Protein: CTSSIDRYYGYTF.

This chain links TRBV20-1 with TRBJ2-2; TRBD2 matches 11 bases. The germline CDR1 and CDR2 sequences are DFQATT and SNEGSKA (reference sequence). Trimming took 7 bases from V and 7 from J; bases not matched to a gene: 5. There are 13 residues in the CDR3. The CDR3 sequence is CSVGGLAGGELFF. The CDR3 DNA sequence: TGCAGTGTAGGAGGACTAGCGGGCGGGGAGCTGTTTTTT.

About this clonotype: The final CDR3 position lacks the conserved phenylalanine or tryptophan, pointing to a likely read error. V and J are TRBV4-2 and TRBJ2-3, with a tentative D call TRBD2 (6 bases). Germline V gene sequence: CDR1 LGHNA, CDR2 YNFKEQ. This CDR3 is 16 amino acids long. DNA for the CDR3: TGCACCAGCAGCCAAGTAAGACTAGACGCCACAGATACGCAGTATTTG. Protein sequence: CTSSQVRLDATDTQYL.

Details on this clonotype: One end of the junction is discordant with germline, which a read error may explain. The chain joins TRBV24-1 to TRBJ2-2; D remains ambiguous. Per the germline V gene, CDR1 is KGHDR and CDR2 is SFDVKD. The CDR3 is made up of 13 amino acids. CDR3 nucleotide sequence: TGTGGCACCAGTGACCCCCGTGCTGGGGAGCTGTTTTTT. Its protein is CGTSDPRAGELFF.